This T cell receptor beta chain was found in a study of cytomegalovirus exposure and HLA in healthy donors. TCRdb keeps only in-frame clones here, not all; method: immunoSEQ multiplex PCR. The sample has hundreds of thousands of clones; 70% to 90% are singletons. V lost 5 bases and J lost 7; bases outside the gene matches: 18. The CDR3 totals 18 residues. Germline loops: CDR1 SNHLY, CDR2 FYNNEI. Sequencing was carried out using PBMCs. The receptor was isolated from a woman in her late teens or twenties in good health and CMV-seronegative. The J gene is TRBJ2-1, the V gene TRBV2, with 9 nucleotides matching TRBD2. The CDR3 nucleotides are TGTGCCAGCAGTTATAATGCTAGAATGGCGGGAGGGACGAATGAGCAGTTCTTC. This encodes CASSYNARMAGGTNEQFF. Complete variable domain (other parts from reference TRBV2 and TRBJ2-1): EPEVTQTPSHQVTQMGQEVILRCVPISNHLYFYWYRQILGQKVEFLVSFYNNEISEKSEIFDDQFSVERPDGSNFTLKIRSTKLEDSAMYFCASSYNARMAGGTNEQFFGPGTRLTVL.